This TCR beta chain was profiled in a study of blood T cell repertoires in COVID-19. About the study: The study drew acute and convalescent COVID-19 samples from the United States, Italy and Spain.

Clones were read by immunoSEQ multiplex PCR, and TCRdb kept only the in-frame ones, dropping some. The table records under 100,000 clones, roughly 76% of them present only once. This TCR was recovered from an elderly woman with active or convalescent COVID-19. Specimen: peripheral blood.

CDR3 residues: CASSLGLDQETQYF. CDR3 nucleotides: TGTGCCAGCAGCTTAGGACTAGACCAAGAGACCCAGTACTTC. V gene TRBV7-2 combines with J gene TRBJ2-5; D is perhaps TRBD2 (6 bases). Germline loops: CDR1 SGHTA, CDR2 FQGNSA. V lost 1 base and J 0 bases, leaving 6 bases between the germline ends. The CDR3 runs 14 residues.